The 22 T cell receptor beta chains presented below share a single source sample, sequenced in a study of blood T cell repertoires in COVID-19. Generated by immunoSEQ multiplex PCR, the TCRdb table keeps only in-frame clones and is missing some. The sample yields some 170,000 clones, approximately 88% seen once. Specimen: peripheral blood. The receptors were sampled from a woman aged 45-65 years with acute or convalescent COVID-19.

This clone was recorded a few times. CDR3 residues: CASSRALREGYTF. The CDR3 DNA is TGTGCCAGCAGTCGGGCCCTACGGGAAGGCTACACCTTC. This chain connects TRBV6-5 to TRBJ1-2, with D hard to call. The CDR3 has 13 amino acids. The V gene lost 5 bases and the J gene lost 8 bases, with 15 bases spanning the gap. Germline V gene lookup returns CDR1 MNHEY and CDR2 SVGAGI.

The chain carries TRBV10-3 and TRBJ2-2, with 7 bases that match TRBD1. J lost 1 base, V lost 10 bases, and 6 bases had no gene match. Germline CDR1 ENHRY, CDR2 SYGVKD. The CDR3 spans 14 residues. This chain's CDR3 is CASSQGLNTGELFF. The CDR3 nucleotides are TGTGCCAGCTCACAGGGGCTGAACACCGGGGAGCTGTTTTTT.

This clone showed up just once. The CDR3: CASSVEAGTYEQYF. The DNA of the CDR3 is TGTGCCAGCAGCGTAGAGGCAGGCACCTACGAGCAGTACTTC. The chain links TRBV9 to TRBJ2-7; D gene uncertain. The ends were cut back, 0 bases at V and 2 bases at J, with 9 bases in the middle. The CDR3 spans 14 residues. Germline CDR1 SGDLS, CDR2 YYNGEE.

This chain uses TRBV9 with TRBJ1-1; 7 bases match TRBD1. Per germline, CDR1 SGDLS and CDR2 YYNGEE. The junction had 14 bases not matched to a gene; V was cut back by 1 base and J by 8 bases. The CDR3 has 16 amino acids. The chain's CDR3 is CASSVSQNRQGGEAFF. Here the CDR3 DNA reads TGTGCCAGCAGCGTATCTCAAAACAGACAGGGAGGAGAAGCTTTCTTT. The entire variable domain, with the rest obtained from reference TRBV9 and TRBJ1-1, is as follows: DSGVTQTPKHLITATGQRVTLRCSPRSGDLSVYWYQQSLDQGLQFLIQYYNGEERAKGNILERFSAQQFPDLHSELNLSSLELGDSALYFCASSVSQNRQGGEAFFGQGTRLTVV.

The V gene is TRBV2, the J gene TRBJ2-1; 8 bases match TRBD2. J was trimmed by 8 bases and V by 4 bases; bases with no gene match: 7. Germline V gives CDR1 SNHLY, CDR2 FYNNEI. CDR3 length: 14 residues. CDR3 residues: CASSGRTGGDEQFF. The CDR3 bases are TGTGCCAGCAGTGGGCGGACCGGGGGGGATGAGCAGTTCTTC.

This clone came up a few times. CDR3 in DNA: TGTGCCAGCTCACCACTATCAGACATCTACGAGCAGTACTTC. Protein product: CASSPLSDIYEQYF. This chain connects TRBV18 to TRBJ2-7, with no clear D. The CDR3 is 14 amino acids. Trimming pared 1 base from V and 3 bases from J, leaving 10 bases between. The V gene's germline CDR1 is KGHSH and CDR2 LQKENI.

The chain uses TRBV19 and TRBJ1-5; 9 nucleotides agree with TRBD1. The CDR3 is 14 residues long. Germline V gene sequence: CDR1 LNHDA, CDR2 SQIVND (reference sequence). V lost 6 bases to trimming and J lost 5 bases; unmatched junction nucleotides: 5. The CDR3: CASRYWTGDQPQHF. Written as DNA, the CDR3 is TGTGCCAGTAGATATTGGACAGGGGATCAGCCCCAGCATTTT.

V usage is TRBV18 and J usage is TRBJ1-2; no reliable D call. From germline, CDR1 is KGHSH and CDR2 LQKENI. The CDR3 has 12 residues. V lost 3 bases, J lost 7 bases, and 9 bases lay in between. Here the CDR3 reads CASSPLRAGYTF. In nucleotides, the CDR3 is TGTGCCAGCTCACCCCTGAGAGCTGGCTACACCTTC.

The chain carries TRBV27 and TRBJ2-7, with 9 bases fitting TRBD2. The CDR3 sequence is 14 residues long. V was pared by 2 bases and J by 2 bases, with 1 base of the junction left unmatched. CDR1 is MNHEY, CDR2 SMNVEV, per germline (reference sequence). The CDR3 DNA is TGTGCCAGCAGTTTAGGCGGGAGGGCCTACGAGCAGTACTTC. It codes for CASSLGGRAYEQYF.

The chain joins TRBV30 to TRBJ1-4; no clear D gene. Germline CDR1 is GTSNPN and CDR2 is SVGIG (reference sequence). CDR3 length: 13 residues. The V end was cut by 7 bases, the J end by 8 bases, with 17 bases between. CDR3 region: CAYTGTSGEKLFF. CDR3 coding DNA: TGTGCCTACACCGGTACCTCGGGAGAAAAACTGTTTTTT.

V is TRBV2 and J is TRBJ1-1; no clear D gene. The germline V gene has CDR1 SNHLY and CDR2 FYNNEI. Deletions cut 7 bases from V and 2 bases from J, with 5 bases between. This CDR3 comprises 11 residues. Here the CDR3 DNA reads TGTGCCAGCAAGCACAACACTGAAGCTTTCTTT. Translating gives CASKHNTEAFF.

In this sample, this clone turned up once. This rearrangement joins TRBV2 to TRBJ2-3; 14 bases are shared with TRBD2. The trim removed 4 bases at V and 0 bases at J, leaving 3 bases unmatched. Per germline, CDR1 SNHLY and CDR2 FYNNEI. The CDR3 contains 17 residues. The CDR3 region is CASSGLAGGPSTDTQYF. The CDR3 bases are TGTGCCAGCAGTGGACTAGCGGGAGGGCCTAGCACAGATACGCAGTATTTT.

The chain uses TRBV27 and TRBJ1-2, with 7 bases that match TRBD1. V dropped 5 bases and J dropped 3; count of bases not matched to a gene: 3. Germline V gene lookup returns CDR1 MNHEY and CDR2 SMNVEV (reference sequence). The CDR3 totals 13 residues. The CDR3 DNA reads TGTGCCAGCAGTCCAACAGGGGACTATGGCTACACCTTC. Translation gives CASSPTGDYGYTF.

J is TRBJ2-7 and V is TRBV27; 8 nucleotides line up with TRBD1. Germline-derived CDR1 and CDR2 are MNHEY and SMNVEV (reference sequence). V lost 6 bases, J lost 6 bases, and 10 bases stayed unmatched. The CDR3 consists of 14 residues. The CDR3 loop is CASSRDRTATEQYF. CDR3 sequence (DNA): TGTGCCAGCAGCCGGGACAGGACGGCTACCGAGCAGTACTTC.

The rearrangement links TRBV2 to TRBJ2-2, with 7 bases fitting TRBD1. The ends lost 7 bases at V and 4 bases at J; junction bases unmatched: 6. This CDR3 has 14 residues. CDR1 and CDR2 from the germline V gene are SNHLY and FYNNEI. The CDR3: CASTRQGPTGELFF. The CDR3 nucleotides read TGTGCCAGCACACGACAGGGACCCACCGGGGAGCTGTTTTTT.

The V call is TRBV7-6, the J call TRBJ1-4; the match to TRBD1 covers 8 bases. This CDR3 has 14 residues. Trimming removed 5 bases from V and 8 bases from J; junction bases left unmatched: 7. Looked up from germline, CDR1 is SGHVS and CDR2 is FNYEAQ. The CDR3 loop is CASSSGQGREKLFF. The CDR3 DNA sequence: TGTGCCAGCAGCAGCGGACAGGGTCGCGAAAAACTGTTTTTT.

The chain carries TRBV4-3 and TRBJ1-6, with D possibly matching TRBD1 (5 bases). This CDR3 spans 20 amino acids. Per germline, CDR1 LGHNA and CDR2 YSLEER. The ends were cut back, 1 base at V and 0 bases at J, with 19 bases in the middle. CDR3 DNA: TGCGCCAGCAGCCAAGCCGCCCCCTGGCAGGGCCTCTCCTATAATTCACCCCTCCACTTT. This codes for CASSQAAPWQGLSYNSPLHF.

Here the CDR3 DNA reads TGTGCCAGCAGCCTTGACAGGGGGCTGTCTGGCTACACCTTC. It yields the protein CASSLDRGLSGYTF. This chain joins TRBV7-2 and TRBJ1-2; the match to TRBD1 covers 10 bases. Germline V gives CDR1 SGHTA, CDR2 FQGNSA. The CDR3 is 14 residues long. The V gene end was trimmed by 5 bases and the J gene end by 7 bases; junction bases not matched to a gene: 7.

To note about this clone: The same CDR3 is also encoded by other DNA sequences in this sample. The chain carries TRBV18 and TRBJ2-3; no reliable D call. Germline CDR1 and CDR2: KGHSH and LQKENI. This CDR3 is 12 amino acids long. Trimming cost V 6 bases and J 0 bases, with 4 bases left between them. For the CDR3, the DNA is TGTGCCAGCTCCCCTAGCACAGATACGCAGTATTTT. As protein: CASSPSTDTQYF.

The rearrangement uses TRBV27 and TRBJ2-7, with D possibly being TRBD1 (6 bases). V was pared by 5 bases and J by 6 bases, with 17 bases between. The germline CDR1 and CDR2 sequences are MNHEY and SMNVEV (reference sequence). CDR3 length equals 14 residues. CDR3 sequence (DNA): TGTGCCAGCAGTAGGGCAGGGGAAGGTATCGAGCAGTACTTC. It is translated as CASSRAGEGIEQYF.

J is TRBJ1-3 and V is TRBV7-2; tentatively, D is TRBD1 (5 bases). The CDR3 contains 16 residues. Per the germline V gene, CDR1 is SGHTA and CDR2 is FQGNSA. The V and J ends lost 5 bases and 2 bases respectively, with 16 bases between them. CDR3 DNA sequence: TGTGCCAGCAGCCCTCAGGGTCTCGGTCCTGGAAACACCATATATTTT. Translating it yields CASSPQGLGPGNTIYF. Combining the CDR3 with reference TRBV7-2 and TRBJ1-3 gives the whole variable domain GAGVSQSPSNKVTEKGKDVELRCDPISGHTALYWYRQSLGQGLEFLIYFQGNSAPDKSGLPSDRFSAERTGGSVSTLTIQRTQQEDSAVYLCASSPQGLGPGNTIYFGEGSWLTVV.

The rearrangement uses TRBV7-9 and TRBJ1-1; 7 nucleotides match TRBD1. This CDR3 comprises 17 residues. Trimming took 1 base from V and 1 from J; bases not matched to a gene: 9. The germline CDR1 and CDR2 sequences are SEHNR and FQNEAQ (reference sequence). The CDR3 reads CASSLVTPNRGNTEAFF. In DNA form, the CDR3 reads TGTGCCAGCAGCTTAGTGACGCCCAACAGGGGGAACACTGAAGCTTTCTTT.